This TCR beta chain was documented in a study of blood T cell repertoires in COVID-19. Some clones are missing from TCRdb's copy, which holds only in-frame ones; the method was immunoSEQ multiplex PCR. The table shows over 130,000 clones, with around 90% occurring only once. Sequencing input: peripheral blood. The receptor was derived from a woman aged 80 or older with acute or convalescent COVID-19.

The CDR3 DNA reads as TGCGCCAGCAGCTTTTCACCGGGACAGGGACTCTACGAGCAGTACTTC. Protein product: CASSFSPGQGLYEQYF. The V gene is TRBV5-1, the J gene TRBJ2-7; 9 bases fit TRBD1. From germline, CDR1 is SGHRS and CDR2 YFSETQ. CDR3 length: 16 amino acids. Germline trimming cut 2 bases from V and 3 bases from J; bases unmatched to any gene: 9.